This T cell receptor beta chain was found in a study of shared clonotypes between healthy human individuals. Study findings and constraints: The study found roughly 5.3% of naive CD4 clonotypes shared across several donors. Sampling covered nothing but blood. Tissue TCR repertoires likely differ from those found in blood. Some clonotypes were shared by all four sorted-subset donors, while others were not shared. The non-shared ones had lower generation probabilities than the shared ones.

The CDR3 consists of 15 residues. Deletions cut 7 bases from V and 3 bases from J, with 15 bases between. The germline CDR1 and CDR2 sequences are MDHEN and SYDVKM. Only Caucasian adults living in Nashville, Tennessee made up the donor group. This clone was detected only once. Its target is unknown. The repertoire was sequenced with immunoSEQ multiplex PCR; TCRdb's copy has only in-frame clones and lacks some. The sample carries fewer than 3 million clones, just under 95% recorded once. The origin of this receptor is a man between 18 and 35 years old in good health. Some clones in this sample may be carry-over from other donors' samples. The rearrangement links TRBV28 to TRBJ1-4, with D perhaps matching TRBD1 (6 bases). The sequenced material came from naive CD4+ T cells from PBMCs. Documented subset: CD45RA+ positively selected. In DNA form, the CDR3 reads TGTGCCAGCACCACTCGGGGGGCGGCTAATGAAAAACTGTTTTTT. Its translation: CASTTRGAANEKLFF.